Listed here are 4 T cell receptor beta chains from one sample, sequenced in a study of blood T cells in healthy people across ages. Primers used in a second PCR of roughly 7 to 12 cycles were a sample-barcoded 5' primer and a J-beta primer mix. TCRdb analysed the 5' RACE reads with MiXCR anew, one entry per CDR3 protein. Here the sample spans roughly 1,100,000 distinct CDR3 sequences, approximately 25% being singletons. The sample also formed part of further work on T cells of mothers and their children.

The sequenced material came from blood. The receptors were gathered from a girl aged 2-10 years in good health.

V usage is TRBV4-3 and J usage is TRBJ2-5; the D gene could be TRBD1 or TRBD2 (6 bases each). Germline-derived CDR1 and CDR2 are LGHNA and YSLEER. Trimming pared 0 bases from V and 5 bases from J, leaving 13 bases between. CDR3 size: 15 residues. Written as DNA, the CDR3 is TGCGCCAGCAGCCAAGATTGGGGGGCCGGGGAGACCCAGTACTTC. Translation: CASSQDWGAGETQYF.

This chain uses TRBV5-1 with TRBJ2-2; D gene uncertain. Germline CDR1 reads SGHRS; CDR2 reads YFSETQ. Trimming shortened V by 6 bases and J by 0 bases, and 9 bases separated the two germline ends. The CDR3 sequence is 14 residues long. CDR3 sequence (DNA): TGCGCCAGCAATCTAGGATCGAACACCGGGGAGCTGTTTTTT. Protein: CASNLGSNTGELFF.

In this sample, this clonotype turned up many times. The chain has TRBV29-1 and TRBJ2-3; D unclear. Germline loops: CDR1 SQVTM, CDR2 ANQGSEA. This CDR3 has 13 residues. Trimming removed 6 bases at V and 3 bases at J, with 13 bases between. CDR3 in amino acids: CSVHYLATDTQYF. DNA for the CDR3: TGCAGCGTCCATTATTTGGCTACAGATACGCAGTATTTT.

V gene TRBV20-1 combines with J gene TRBJ2-3; D is unresolved. The J call may not be correct, given that the DNA end is closer to TRBJ1-5. The CDR3 spans 15 residues. Germline V gives CDR1 DFQATT, CDR2 SNEGSKA (reference sequence). CDR3 DNA sequence: TGCAGTGCCACATCGGTAGCGGGAAGCACAGATACGCAGCATTTT. This gives the protein CSATSVAGSTDTQHF.